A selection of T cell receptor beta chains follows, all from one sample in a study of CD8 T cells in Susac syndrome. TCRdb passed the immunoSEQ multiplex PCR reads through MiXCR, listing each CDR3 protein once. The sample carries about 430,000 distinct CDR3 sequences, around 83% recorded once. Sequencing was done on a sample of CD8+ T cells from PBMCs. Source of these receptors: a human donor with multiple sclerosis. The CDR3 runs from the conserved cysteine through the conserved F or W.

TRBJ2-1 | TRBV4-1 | CASSQGYGGEQFF
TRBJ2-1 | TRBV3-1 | CASSHGGLAGGPNEQFF
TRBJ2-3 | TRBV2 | CASSPETRTDTQYF
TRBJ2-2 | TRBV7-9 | CASSPTEGKNTGELFF
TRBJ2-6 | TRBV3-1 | CASSPIFDLGSGRANVLTF
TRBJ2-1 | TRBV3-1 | CASSQGFGFVGGAALAYGEQFF
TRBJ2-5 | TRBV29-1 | CSAPGVQETQYF
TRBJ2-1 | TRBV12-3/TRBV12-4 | CASSLGGLAGTYNEQFF
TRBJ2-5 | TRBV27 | CASSPLGRTEETQYF
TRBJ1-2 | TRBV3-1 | CASLGALNNNYGYTF
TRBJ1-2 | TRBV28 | CASSAVSYGYTF
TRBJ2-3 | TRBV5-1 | CASSPGTGGVADTQYF
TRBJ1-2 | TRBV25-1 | CASSEWEENYGYTF
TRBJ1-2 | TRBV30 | CAWWAGGYGYTF
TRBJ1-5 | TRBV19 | CASSPDREQPQHF
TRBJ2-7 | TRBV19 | CASSMAGREGSYEQYF
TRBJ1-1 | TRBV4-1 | CASSQDPQGNSEAFF
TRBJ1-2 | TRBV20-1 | CSARREGNYGYTF
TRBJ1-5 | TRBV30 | CAWSITPRWGSNQPQHF
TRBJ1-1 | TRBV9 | CASSVGYMALTEAFF
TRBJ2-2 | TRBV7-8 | CASSITGDGRGAGELFF
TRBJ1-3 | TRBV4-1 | CASSHPGQLHTIYF
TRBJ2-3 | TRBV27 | CASSLLRRITDTQYF
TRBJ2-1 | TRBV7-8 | CASSFSGDYRDEQFF
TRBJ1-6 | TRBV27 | CASSPTGYPLHF
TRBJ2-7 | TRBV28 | CASSSRDRGLAGGFPEQYF
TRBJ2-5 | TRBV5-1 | CASSLRPEKETQYF